Listed here are 9 T cell receptor beta chains from one sample, sequenced in a study of CD8+ T cells in alopecia areata. Once RNA had been extracted, it was reverse transcribed into cDNA to act as the sequencing template. TCRdb's table, derived via immunoSEQ multiplex PCR, lists solely in-frame clones and lacks some. The table lists 120,000 or so clones, roughly two thirds of them singletons, with around 2.8% in the top ten. The sample was CD4+ T cells sorted from blood. The receptors stem from a human donor in good health.

The rearrangement uses TRBV30 and TRBJ1-2; TRBD1 matches at 8 bases. J gave up 3 bases and V 7 bases, and 1 base lay outside the gene matches. Looked up from germline, CDR1 is GTSNPN and CDR2 is SVGIG (reference sequence). This CDR3 spans 11 amino acids. The CDR3 is CALTGDYGYTF. Written as DNA, the CDR3 is TGTGCCTTGACAGGGGACTATGGCTACACCTTC.

The chain links TRBV15 to TRBJ2-4; no definite D call. V was clipped by 0 bases and J by 1 base, with 10 bases between them. Germline CDR1 and CDR2: LNHNV and YYDKDF (reference sequence). The CDR3 spans 16 residues. The CDR3 reads CATSRDGEPAKNIQYF. CDR3 coding DNA: TGTGCCACCAGCAGAGATGGGGAACCCGCCAAAAACATTCAGTACTTC.

The rearrangement joins TRBV29-1 to TRBJ1-2; a weak D match, TRBD1 (6 bases). Germline V lookup: CDR1 SQVTM, CDR2 ANQGSEA. The CDR3 extends over 13 amino acids. V lost 6 bases to trimming and J lost 2 bases, with 13 bases between them. CDR3 loop: CSVGTQGNYGYTF. In nucleotides, the CDR3 is TGCAGCGTGGGCACCCAGGGGAACTATGGCTACACCTTC.

This chain connects TRBV10-3 to TRBJ2-4, with D possibly being TRBD1 (7 bases). This CDR3 contains 11 residues. Trimming shortened V by 10 bases and J by 7 bases, and 11 bases separated the two germline ends. Germline V gives CDR1 ENHRY, CDR2 SYGVKD. CDR3 amino acids: CATSGGNIQYF. CDR3 nucleotides: TGTGCCACCTCAGGGGGGAACATTCAGTACTTC.

This clone was seen only a few times. The CDR3 sequence: CASSPLVSSGANVLTF. In DNA form, the CDR3 reads TGTGCCAGCTCACCCCTCGTATCCTCTGGGGCCAACGTCCTGACTTTC. The chain is built from TRBV18 and TRBJ2-6; unclear D gene. CDR1 and CDR2 from the germline V gene are KGHSH and LQKENI. The CDR3 is 16 residues long. V was pared by 3 bases and J by 0 bases, with 9 bases between.

This clone has a handful of counts. This CDR3 is also generated by other DNA sequences in the sample. The chain recombines TRBV5-6 with TRBJ1-2; 8 nucleotides line up with TRBD1. The V and J ends lost 0 bases and 3 bases, in that order; junction bases with no gene match: 1. CDR3 length equals 14 residues. CDR1 and CDR2 (germline): SGHDT, YYEEEE. Here the CDR3 reads CASSLVDRDYGYTF. CDR3 DNA sequence: TGTGCCAGCAGCTTGGTGGACAGGGACTATGGCTACACCTTC. Based on the CDR3 plus reference TRBV5-6 and TRBJ1-2, the full variable domain is DAGVTQSPTHLIKTRGQQVTLRCSPKSGHDTVSWYQQALGQGPQFIFQYYEEEERQRGNFPDRFSGHQFPNYSSELNVNALLLGDSALYLCASSLVDRDYGYTFGSGTRLTVV.

In this sample, this clone turned up a few times. This chain joins TRBV5-1 and TRBJ2-7; no clear D. This CDR3 has 14 amino acids. Looked up from germline, CDR1 is SGHRS and CDR2 is YFSETQ. V lost 0 bases to trimming and J lost 5 bases, with 12 bases between them. CDR3 nucleotide sequence: TGCGCCAGCAGCTTGGCTCTGGGAACCCACGAGCAGTACTTC. It codes for CASSLALGTHEQYF.

The table lists this clone with a count of one. The chain recombines TRBV29-1 with TRBJ1-1, with 7 bases lining up with TRBD1. Per the germline V gene, CDR1 is SQVTM and CDR2 is ANQGSEA. The CDR3 has 14 amino acids. The junction had 12 bases not matched to a gene; V was cut back by 7 bases and J by 4 bases. The CDR3 sequence: CSARTGAGATEAFF. The CDR3 nucleotides are TGCAGCGCCCGGACAGGAGCCGGCGCCACTGAAGCTTTCTTT.

This chain links TRBV4-1 with TRBJ2-5; 7 nucleotides line up with TRBD2. The CDR3 covers 19 residues. CDR1 and CDR2 (germline): MGHRA, YSYEKL. Losses at the gene ends were 3 bases for V and 4 bases for J; bases not matched to a gene: 20. CDR3 DNA: TGCGCCAGCAGCCACGGAAGGTTCCGTCGGGGGGATGTCCCAGAGACCCAGTACTTC. It encodes CASSHGRFRRGDVPETQYF.